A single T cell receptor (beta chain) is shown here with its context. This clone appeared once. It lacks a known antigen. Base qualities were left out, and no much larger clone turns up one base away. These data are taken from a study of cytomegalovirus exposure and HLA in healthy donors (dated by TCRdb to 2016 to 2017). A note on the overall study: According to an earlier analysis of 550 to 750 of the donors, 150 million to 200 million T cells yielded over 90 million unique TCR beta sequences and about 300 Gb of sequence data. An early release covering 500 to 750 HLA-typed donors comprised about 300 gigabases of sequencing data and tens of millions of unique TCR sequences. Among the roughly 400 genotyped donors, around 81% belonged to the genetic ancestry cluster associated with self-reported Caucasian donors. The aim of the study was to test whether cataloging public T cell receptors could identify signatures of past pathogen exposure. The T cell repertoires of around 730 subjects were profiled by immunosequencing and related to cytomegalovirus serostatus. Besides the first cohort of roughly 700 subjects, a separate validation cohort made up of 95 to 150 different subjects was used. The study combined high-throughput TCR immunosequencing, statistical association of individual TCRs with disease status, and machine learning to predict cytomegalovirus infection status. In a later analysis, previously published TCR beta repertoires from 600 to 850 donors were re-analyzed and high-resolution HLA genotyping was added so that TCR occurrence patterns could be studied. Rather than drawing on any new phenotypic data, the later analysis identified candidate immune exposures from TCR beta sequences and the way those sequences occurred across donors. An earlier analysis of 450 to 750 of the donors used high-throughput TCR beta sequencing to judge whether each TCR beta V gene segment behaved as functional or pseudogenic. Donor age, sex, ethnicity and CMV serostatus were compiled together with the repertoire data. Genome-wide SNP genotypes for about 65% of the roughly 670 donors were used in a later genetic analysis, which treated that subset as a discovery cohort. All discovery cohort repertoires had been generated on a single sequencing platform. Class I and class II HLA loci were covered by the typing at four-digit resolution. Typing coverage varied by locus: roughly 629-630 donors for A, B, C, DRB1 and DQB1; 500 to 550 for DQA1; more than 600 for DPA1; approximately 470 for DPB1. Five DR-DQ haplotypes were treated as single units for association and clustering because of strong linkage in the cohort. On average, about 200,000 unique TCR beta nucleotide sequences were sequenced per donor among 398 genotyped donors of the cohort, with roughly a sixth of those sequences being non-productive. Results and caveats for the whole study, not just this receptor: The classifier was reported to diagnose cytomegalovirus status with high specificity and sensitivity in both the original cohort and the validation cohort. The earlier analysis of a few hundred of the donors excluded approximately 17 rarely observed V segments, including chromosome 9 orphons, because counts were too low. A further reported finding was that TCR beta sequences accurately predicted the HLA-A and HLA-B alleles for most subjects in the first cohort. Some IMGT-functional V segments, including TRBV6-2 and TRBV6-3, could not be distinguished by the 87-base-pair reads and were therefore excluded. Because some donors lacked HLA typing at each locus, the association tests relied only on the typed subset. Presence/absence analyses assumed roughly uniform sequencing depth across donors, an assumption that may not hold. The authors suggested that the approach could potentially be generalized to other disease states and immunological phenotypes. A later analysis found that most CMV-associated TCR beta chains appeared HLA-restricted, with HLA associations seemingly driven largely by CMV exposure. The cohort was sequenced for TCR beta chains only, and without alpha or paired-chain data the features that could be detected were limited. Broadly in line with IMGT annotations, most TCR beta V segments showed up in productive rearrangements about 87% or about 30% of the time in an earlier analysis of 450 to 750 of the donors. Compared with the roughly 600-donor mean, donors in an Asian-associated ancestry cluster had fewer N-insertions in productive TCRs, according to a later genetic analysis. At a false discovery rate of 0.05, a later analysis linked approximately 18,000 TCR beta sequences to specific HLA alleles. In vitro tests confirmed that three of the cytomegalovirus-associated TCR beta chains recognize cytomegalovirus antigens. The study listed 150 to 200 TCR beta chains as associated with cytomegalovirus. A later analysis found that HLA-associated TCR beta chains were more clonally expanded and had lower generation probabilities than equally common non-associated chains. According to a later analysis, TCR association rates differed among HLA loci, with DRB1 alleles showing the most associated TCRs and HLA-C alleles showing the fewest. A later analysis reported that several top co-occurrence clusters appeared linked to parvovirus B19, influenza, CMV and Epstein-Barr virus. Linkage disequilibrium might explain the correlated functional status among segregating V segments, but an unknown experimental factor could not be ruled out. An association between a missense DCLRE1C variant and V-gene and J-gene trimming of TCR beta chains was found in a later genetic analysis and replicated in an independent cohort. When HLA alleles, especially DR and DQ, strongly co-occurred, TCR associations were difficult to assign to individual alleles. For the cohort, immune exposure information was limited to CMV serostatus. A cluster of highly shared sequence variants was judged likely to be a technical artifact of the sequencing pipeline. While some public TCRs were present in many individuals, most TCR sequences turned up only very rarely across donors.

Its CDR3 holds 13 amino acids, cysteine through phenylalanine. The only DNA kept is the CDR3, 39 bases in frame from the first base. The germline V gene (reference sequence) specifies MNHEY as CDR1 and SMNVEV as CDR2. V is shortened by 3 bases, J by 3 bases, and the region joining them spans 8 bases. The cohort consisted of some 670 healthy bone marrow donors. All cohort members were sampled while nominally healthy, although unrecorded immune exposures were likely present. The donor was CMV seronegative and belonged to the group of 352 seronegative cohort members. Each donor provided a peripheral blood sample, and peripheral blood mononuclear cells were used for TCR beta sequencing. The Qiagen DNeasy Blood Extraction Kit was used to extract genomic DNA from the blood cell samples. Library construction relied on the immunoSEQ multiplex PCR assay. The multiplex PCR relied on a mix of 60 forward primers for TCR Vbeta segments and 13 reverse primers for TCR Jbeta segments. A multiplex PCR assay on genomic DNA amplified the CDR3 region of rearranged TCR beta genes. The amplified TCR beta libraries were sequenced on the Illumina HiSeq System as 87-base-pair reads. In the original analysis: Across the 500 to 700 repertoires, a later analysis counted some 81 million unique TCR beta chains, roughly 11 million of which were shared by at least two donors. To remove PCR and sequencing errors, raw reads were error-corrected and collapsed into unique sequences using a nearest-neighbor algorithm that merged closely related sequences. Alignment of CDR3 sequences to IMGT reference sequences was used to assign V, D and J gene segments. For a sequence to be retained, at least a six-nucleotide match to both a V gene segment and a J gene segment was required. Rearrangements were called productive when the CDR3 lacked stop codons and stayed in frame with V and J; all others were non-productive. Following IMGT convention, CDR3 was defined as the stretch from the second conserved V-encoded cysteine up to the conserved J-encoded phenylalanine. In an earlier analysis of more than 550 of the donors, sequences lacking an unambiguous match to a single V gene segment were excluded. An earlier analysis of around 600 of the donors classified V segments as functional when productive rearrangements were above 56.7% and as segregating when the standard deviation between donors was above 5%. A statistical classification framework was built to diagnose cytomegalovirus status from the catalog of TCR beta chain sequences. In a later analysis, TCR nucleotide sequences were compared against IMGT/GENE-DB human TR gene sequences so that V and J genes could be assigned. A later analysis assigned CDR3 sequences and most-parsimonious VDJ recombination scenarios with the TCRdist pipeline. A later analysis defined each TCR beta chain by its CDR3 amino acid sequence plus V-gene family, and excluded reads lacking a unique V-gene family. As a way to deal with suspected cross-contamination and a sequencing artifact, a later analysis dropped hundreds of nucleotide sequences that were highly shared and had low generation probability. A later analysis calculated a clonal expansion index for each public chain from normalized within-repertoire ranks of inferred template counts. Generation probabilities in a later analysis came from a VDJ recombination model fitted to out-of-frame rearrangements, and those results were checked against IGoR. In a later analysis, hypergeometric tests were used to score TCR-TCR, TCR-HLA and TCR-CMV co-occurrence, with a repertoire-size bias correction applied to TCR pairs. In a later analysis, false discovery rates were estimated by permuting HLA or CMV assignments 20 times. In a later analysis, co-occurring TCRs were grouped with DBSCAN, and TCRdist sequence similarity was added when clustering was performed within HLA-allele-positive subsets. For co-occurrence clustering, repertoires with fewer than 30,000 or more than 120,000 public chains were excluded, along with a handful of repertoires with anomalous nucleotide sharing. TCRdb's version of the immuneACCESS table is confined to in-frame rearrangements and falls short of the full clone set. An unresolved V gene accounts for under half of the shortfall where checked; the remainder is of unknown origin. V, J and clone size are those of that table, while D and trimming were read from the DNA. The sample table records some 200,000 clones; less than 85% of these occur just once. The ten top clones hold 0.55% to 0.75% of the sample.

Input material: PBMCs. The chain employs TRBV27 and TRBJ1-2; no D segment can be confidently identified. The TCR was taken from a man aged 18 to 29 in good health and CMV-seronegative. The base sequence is TGTGCCAGCAGTTTGGAGAGCCACTATGGCTACACCTTC. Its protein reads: CASSLESHYGYTF.